These 23 T cell receptor beta chains came from one sample sequenced in a study of blood T cell repertoires in COVID-19. Only in-frame clones appear in the TCRdb table, and some are missing; sequencing was by immunoSEQ multiplex PCR. Of fewer than 95,000 clones listed, roughly 78% are singletons. Specimen: peripheral blood. The receptors were gathered from a woman of 80 years or more with acute or convalescent COVID-19.

V gene TRBV9 combines with J gene TRBJ1-1; 10 bases map to TRBD1. This CDR3 region has 15 residues. Unmatched junction bases numbered 5, after V lost 3 bases and J lost 3 bases. Per germline, CDR1 SGDLS and CDR2 YYNGEE. The DNA of the CDR3 is TGTGCCAGCAGCGGACAGGGGGCAGTCGACACTGAAGCTTTCTTT. Translation gives CASSGQGAVDTEAFF.

This clone was seen a single time. The chain uses TRBV6-2 or TRBV6-3 and TRBJ2-7, with 8 nucleotides matching TRBD2. The V gene end was trimmed by 6 bases and the J gene end by 5 bases; junction bases not matched to a gene: 6. The CDR3 has 13 residues. Per germline, CDR1 MNHEY and CDR2 SVGEGT. For the CDR3, the DNA is TGTGCCAGCAGCCGCGGGGGGCCGCACGAGCAGTACTTC. Protein: CASSRGGPHEQYF.

The chain joins TRBV5-1 to TRBJ2-1, with TRBD1 identical over 8 bases. After removal of 2 bases from V and 4 bases from J, the junction contained 5 bases not matched to a gene. CDR3 length equals 15 residues. Germline V gene sequence: CDR1 SGHRS, CDR2 YFSETQ. The CDR3, as DNA: TGCGCCAGCAGCTTTACAGGGGGGACGTACAATGAGCAGTTCTTC. Residues: CASSFTGGTYNEQFF.

The genes are TRBV13 and TRBJ2-5; a weak D match, TRBD1 (6 bases). The V end was cut by 1 base, the J end by 2 bases, with 8 bases between. Germline V CDR1 and CDR2: PRHDT, FYEKMQ (reference sequence). The CDR3 has 14 amino acids. The CDR3 DNA sequence: TGTGCCAGCAGCTTAGTGGGGGCTCAAGAGACCCAGTACTTC. It is translated as CASSLVGAQETQYF.

In its sample, this clone was seen a few times. The gene calls are TRBV4-1 and TRBJ2-2; D might be TRBD1 (6 bases). Deletions cut 2 bases from V and 7 bases from J, with 11 bases between. Germline V gene lookup returns CDR1 MGHRA and CDR2 YSYEKL. The CDR3 has 14 residues. Here the CDR3 reads CASSQLGAVGELFF. The CDR3 DNA sequence: TGCGCCAGCAGCCAACTGGGGGCAGTCGGGGAGCTGTTTTTT.

With respect to this clone: Its ends do not fully match the called genes, so a read error is possible. The chain recombines TRBV13 with TRBJ2-1; no reliable D call. The CDR3 is 12 residues long. In germline, CDR1 is PRHDT, CDR2 FYEKMQ (reference sequence). CDR3 DNA sequence: TGTGCCAGCAGCTTTAACTACGATGAGCAGTTCTTC. Its translation: CASSFNYDEQFF.

With respect to this clone: The junction departs from germline at one end; a sequencing error may be responsible. The chain links TRBV2 to TRBJ1-2; D not certain. The germline V gene has CDR1 SNHLY and CDR2 FYNNEI. The CDR3 spans 15 residues. The CDR3 region has the DNA TGTGCCAGCACAATCACCTTTTCCCTTAACTACGGCTACACCTTC. This sequence encodes CASTITFSLNYGYTF.

The chain couples TRBV7-2 to TRBJ2-5; TRBD2 aligns across 10 bases. The CDR3 contains 17 residues. Per the germline V gene, CDR1 is SGHTA and CDR2 is FQGNSA. Unmatched junction bases numbered 11, after V lost 4 bases and J lost 3 bases. CDR3 coding DNA: TGTGCCAGCAGCTGGCGGACTAGCGGCCTAGGGGAAGAGACCCAGTACTTC. Protein product: CASSWRTSGLGEETQYF.

This chain connects TRBV3-1 (or the pseudogene TRBV3-2) to TRBJ2-3, with 13 bases fitting TRBD2. The CDR3 covers 16 residues. Germline V gene lookup returns CDR1 LGHDT and CDR2 YNNKEL (reference sequence). V shed 4 bases and J 1 base; nucleotides not matched to a gene: 2. The CDR3 DNA sequence: TGTGCCAGCAGCCCCACTAGCGGGGGGGGCACAGATACGCAGTATTTT. It encodes CASSPTSGGGTDTQYF.

In this sample, this clone turned up a few times. The gene calls are TRBV5-5 and TRBJ1-5, with D perhaps TRBD1 (6 bases). In germline, CDR1 is SGHKS, CDR2 YYEKEE (reference sequence). This CDR3 spans 15 amino acids. Trimming pared 3 bases from V and 0 bases from J, leaving 10 bases between. The CDR3 DNA sequence: TGTGCCAGCAGCTCGGGACATTATAGCAATCAGCCCCAGCATTTT. It encodes CASSSGHYSNQPQHF.

In DNA, the CDR3 is TGCGCCAGCAGTCAGAAGACAGGGGCCACCGGGGAGCTGTTTTTT. Translation gives CASSQKTGATGELFF. This chain links TRBV23-1 with TRBJ2-2, with 8 bases identical to TRBD1. TRBV23-1 carries the ORF label, with uncertain function. The CDR3 has 15 residues. Unmatched junction bases numbered 4, after V lost 3 bases and J lost 4 bases.

The chain carries TRBV11-2 and TRBJ1-1, with TRBD1 as a possible D gene (5 bases). Germline V gene sequence: CDR1 SGHAT, CDR2 FQNNGV. CDR3 length: 14 residues. The V end lost 3 bases, the J end lost 1 base, and 9 bases lay between the germline ends. The CDR3 nucleotides are TGTGCCAGCAGCTTGACGGACAAGAACACTGAAGCTTTCTTT. Residues: CASSLTDKNTEAFF.

The J gene is TRBJ2-1, the V gene TRBV7-6, with TRBD1 matching over 11 bases. CDR1 SGHVS and CDR2 FNYEAQ come from the germline V gene. The V gene end was trimmed by 5 bases and the J gene end by 2 bases; junction bases not matched to a gene: 2. The CDR3 length is 15 residues. CDR3 in amino acids: CASSLDRGPYNEQFF. In nucleotides, the CDR3 is TGTGCCAGCAGCCTGGACAGGGGGCCCTACAATGAGCAGTTCTTC.

The J gene is TRBJ1-6, the V gene TRBV4-3, with unresolved D. The CDR3 is 15 amino acids. Per the germline V gene, CDR1 is LGHNA and CDR2 is YSLEER. V was shortened by 3 bases and J by 2 bases, with 8 bases between the two germline ends. The CDR3 region has the DNA TGCGCCAGCAGCCAGGAGCCCCCCTATAATTCACCCCTCCACTTT. It is translated as CASSQEPPYNSPLHF.

The V call is TRBV7-8, the J call TRBJ2-3; maybe TRBD1 (5 bases). This CDR3 comprises 14 residues. CDR1 is SGHVS, CDR2 FQNEAQ, per germline. The germline V and J ends were trimmed by 5 bases and 5 bases, with 14 bases remaining between them. CDR3 in amino acids: CASSQQGVRDTQYF. CDR3 DNA sequence: TGTGCCAGCAGCCAGCAAGGGGTTAGAGATACGCAGTATTTT.

The rearrangement links TRBV28 to TRBJ2-7; 9 bases line up with TRBD1. Germline V lookup: CDR1 MDHEN, CDR2 SYDVKM. Losses at the gene ends were 5 bases for V and 7 bases for J; bases not matched to a gene: 6. The CDR3 spans 13 residues. As DNA, the CDR3 is TGTGCCAGCAGTCCAAGGGACAGGGAGGAGCAGTACTTC. Translating it yields CASSPRDREEQYF.

V gene TRBV19 combines with J gene TRBJ1-5, with TRBD1 identical over 7 bases. The CDR3 is made up of 14 amino acids. With V trimmed by 3 bases and J by 5 bases, 4 bases remained unmatched. Per the germline V gene, CDR1 is LNHDA and CDR2 is SQIVND (reference sequence). CDR3 coding DNA: TGTGCCAGTAGTATGACAGGGATTGATCAGCCCCAGCATTTT. It translates to CASSMTGIDQPQHF.

A single count supports this clone. The J gene is TRBJ1-2, the V gene TRBV4-1; D remains ambiguous. Germline assignment: CDR1 MGHRA and CDR2 YSYEKL. The length of the CDR3 is 18 residues. With 2 bases removed from V and 2 bases from J, the gap between germline ends came to 21 bases. CDR3 sequence reads: CASSQSRGLLGWNYGYTF. CDR3 nucleotide sequence: TGCGCCAGCAGCCAATCCCGAGGGTTATTGGGGTGGAACTATGGCTACACCTTC.

This clone was seen just once. V gene TRBV3-1 (or the pseudogene TRBV3-2) combines with J gene TRBJ2-5; tentatively, D is TRBD2 (5 bases). The germline V gene encodes CDR1 LGHDT and CDR2 YNNKEL (reference sequence). CDR3 size: 13 residues. Deletions cut 3 bases from V and 4 bases from J, with 9 bases between. DNA for the CDR3: TGTGCCAGCAGCCACGGGGATCGAGAGACCCAGTACTTC. This gives the protein CASSHGDRETQYF.

The chain links TRBV7-9 to TRBJ2-1, with TRBD1 identical over 12 bases. The V gene end was trimmed by 2 bases and the J gene end by 6 bases; junction bases not matched to a gene: 5. The CDR3 extends over 16 amino acids. Germline CDR1 SEHNR, CDR2 FQNEAQ (reference sequence). This chain's CDR3 is CASSLWRDRGLNEQFF. The CDR3 region has the DNA TGTGCCAGCAGCTTATGGCGGGACAGGGGGCTCAATGAGCAGTTCTTC.

The V and J genes are TRBV5-1 and TRBJ2-3; maybe TRBD2 (7 bases). Germline-derived CDR1 and CDR2 are SGHRS and YFSETQ. The V gene lost 4 bases and the J gene lost 5 bases, with 20 bases spanning the gap. The CDR3 is 16 amino acids. The CDR3 sequence: CASSPLGGGGIDTQYF. The CDR3 DNA is TGCGCCAGCAGCCCCCTTGGGGGCGGGGGTATAGATACGCAGTATTTT.

The CDR3 nucleotides are TGTGCCAGCAGTTTAATGGCAGGGAACAATTCACCCCTCCACTTT. Amino acids: CASSLMAGNNSPLHF. The V call is TRBV28, the J call TRBJ1-6; D perhaps matches TRBD1 (5 bases). CDR1 is MDHEN, CDR2 SYDVKM, per germline. The V and J ends lost 2 bases and 7 bases respectively, with 12 bases between them. This CDR3 is 15 amino acids long. Using reference TRBV28 and TRBJ1-6 for the parts outside the CDR3, the full variable domain is DVKVTQSSRYLVKRTGEKVFLECVQDMDHENMFWYRQDPGLGLRLIYFSYDVKMKEKGDIPEGYSVSREKKERFSLILESASTNQTSMYLCASSLMAGNNSPLHFGNGTRLTVT.

This clone was seen more than once but under ten times. The V gene is TRBV30, the J gene TRBJ1-1; 11 nucleotides agree with TRBD1. Germline V gives CDR1 GTSNPN, CDR2 SVGIG (reference sequence). V lost 0 bases and J lost 2; bases outside the gene matches: 5. The CDR3 has 16 residues. The CDR3 nucleotides are TGTGCCTGGAGTGTACTCGGACAGGGGGCTAACACTGAAGCTTTCTTT. Amino acid sequence: CAWSVLGQGANTEAFF. The whole variable domain, remainder taken from reference TRBV30 and TRBJ1-1, is SQTIHQWPATLVQPVGSPLSLECTVEGTSNPNLYWYRQAAGRGLQLLFYSVGIGQISSEVPQNLSASRPQDRQFILSSKKLLLSDSGFYLCAWSVLGQGANTEAFFGQGTRLTVV.